This T cell receptor (beta chain) was captured by sequencing in a study of T cell changes during pregnancy in multiple sclerosis. On this clone itself: Its ends do not fully match the called genes, so a read error is possible.

The germline V gene has CDR1 SNHLY and CDR2 FYNNEI. CDR3 size: 14 residues. Libraries were prepared by immunoSEQ multiplex PCR; TCRdb keeps only in-frame clonotypes and omits some of them. The sample lists roughly 99,000 clones; around 90% were seen once. This TCR came from a female donor in good health, enrolled as a control in a pregnancy study. The chain uses TRBV2 and TRBJ2-4, with D perhaps TRBD2 (6 bases). The sample in question was peripheral blood, obtained after pregnancy. The CDR3 region is CASSEVGGEEVEHF. CDR3 bases: TGTGCCAGCAGTGAAGTGGGGGGAGAGGAAGTTGAGCACTTC.